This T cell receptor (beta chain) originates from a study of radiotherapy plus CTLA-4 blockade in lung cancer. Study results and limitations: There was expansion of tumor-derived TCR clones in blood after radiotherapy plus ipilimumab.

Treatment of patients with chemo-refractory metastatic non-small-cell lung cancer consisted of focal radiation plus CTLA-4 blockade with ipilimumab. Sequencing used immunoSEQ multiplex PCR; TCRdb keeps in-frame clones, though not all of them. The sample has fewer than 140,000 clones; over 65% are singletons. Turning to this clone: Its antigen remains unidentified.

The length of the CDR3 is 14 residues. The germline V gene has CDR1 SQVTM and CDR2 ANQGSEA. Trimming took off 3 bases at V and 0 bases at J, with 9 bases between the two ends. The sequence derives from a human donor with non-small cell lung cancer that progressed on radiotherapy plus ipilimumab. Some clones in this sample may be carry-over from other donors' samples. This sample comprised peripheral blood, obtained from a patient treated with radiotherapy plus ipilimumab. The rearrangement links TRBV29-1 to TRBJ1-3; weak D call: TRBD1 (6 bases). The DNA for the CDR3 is TGCAGCGTTGAGGACAGCCACTCTGGAAACACCATATATTTT. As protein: CSVEDSHSGNTIYF.